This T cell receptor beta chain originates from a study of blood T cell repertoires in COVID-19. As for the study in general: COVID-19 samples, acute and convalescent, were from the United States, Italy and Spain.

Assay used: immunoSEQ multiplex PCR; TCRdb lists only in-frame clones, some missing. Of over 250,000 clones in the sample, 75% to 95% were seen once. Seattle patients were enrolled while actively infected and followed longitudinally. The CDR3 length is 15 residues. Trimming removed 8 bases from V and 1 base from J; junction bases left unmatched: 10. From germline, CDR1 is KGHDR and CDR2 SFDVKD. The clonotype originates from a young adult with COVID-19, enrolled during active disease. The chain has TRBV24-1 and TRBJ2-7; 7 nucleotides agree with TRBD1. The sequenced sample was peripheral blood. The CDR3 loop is CATNYTGQISYEQYF. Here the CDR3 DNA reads TGTGCCACCAACTACACGGGACAGATATCCTACGAGCAGTACTTC.